This T cell receptor beta chain is from a study of T-cell reconstitution after alpha-beta-depleted transplantation in children. The CDR3 is 16 residues long. V shed 6 bases, J shed 14 bases, and the junction held 19 bases outside the gene matches. CDR1 is MNHEY, CDR2 SVGAGI, per germline. This clonotype was counted only a few times. The TCRbeta library incorporated unique molecular identifiers. Each CDR3 protein is one row after TCRdb ran MiXCR on the PCR reads. The profile shows about 420,000 distinct CDR3 sequences, around 15% of them singletons. The material was PBMCs, mostly from graft donor cells, obtained 360 days after TCRalphabeta/CD19-depleted stem cell transplant. The chain is built from TRBV6-5 and TRBJ2-1; TRBD2 matches 10 bases. The sequence was obtained from a boy younger than two who had a stem cell transplant for Wiskott-Aldrich syndrome, so the T cells may come from the graft donor. The CDR3 sequence: CASSYHSSGRLFGEFF. CDR3 DNA: TGTGCCAGCAGCTACCACTCTAGCGGGAGACTGTTCGGGGAGTTCTTC.